Listed below are T cell receptor beta chains from one sample, sequenced in a study of T-cell reconstitution after alpha-beta-depleted transplantation in children. TCRdb reprocessed the PCR reads with MiXCR, giving one entry per CDR3 protein. The sample has some 450,000 distinct CDR3 sequences; roughly 43% are singletons. Sequencing used PBMCs, obtained before TCRalphabeta/CD19-depleted stem cell transplant. Source of these receptors: a girl aged 2-10 years with aplastic anemia, due to receive a stem cell transplant. CDR3s include the opening cysteine and the closing phenylalanine or tryptophan. A D gene is named only where the DNA matches it firmly. Size is stated for part of the rows, as once, few or many counts, or as a class when the clone is expanded.

J gene	D gene	V gene	clone size	CDR3 DNA	CDR3 protein
TRBJ2-3	NA	TRBV19	NA	TGTGCCAGTAGTATAGGACGGCAAGATACGCAGTATTTT	CASSIGRQDTQYF
TRBJ2-5	TRBD2	TRBV5-1	NA	TGCGCCAGCAGGCAACTAGCGGGGCAAGAGACCCAGTACTTC	CASRQLAGQETQYF
TRBJ2-7	NA	TRBV5-1	NA	TGCGCCAGCAGCTTGGGGGAGAACTACGAGCAGTACTTC	CASSLGENYEQYF
TRBJ2-1	NA	TRBV20-1	once	TGCAGTGCTAGCCGAGCGGGCTACAATGAGCAGTTCTTC	CSASRAGYNEQFF
TRBJ2-1	NA	TRBV10-3	many	TGTGCCATCAGAAGGACGCAGGGGAGCGAGCCAAACAATGAGCAGTTCTTC	CAIRRTQGSEPNNEQFF
TRBJ2-1	TRBD2	TRBV9	NA	TGTGCCAGCAGCTTAATAGCGGGGTCCTTCTACAATGAGCAGTTCTTC	CASSLIAGSFYNEQFF
TRBJ2-3	NA	TRBV5-5	few	TGTGCCAGCAGTTTTAATGGAGGGGATACGCAGTATTTT	CASSFNGGDTQYF
TRBJ2-5	TRBD2	TRBV25-1	NA	TGTGTCAGCAGTGTTCGGCGGGAGGGCCGGGAGACCCAGTACTTC	CVSSVRREGRETQYF
TRBJ1-3	NA	TRBV11-2	NA	TGTGCCAGCACCCGAGGGGTTTTGCAGGGGTCCACTGGAAACACCATATATTTT	CASTRGVLQGSTGNTIYF
TRBJ2-1	TRBD1	TRBV7-9	NA	TGTGCCAGCAGCCCTCGGACAGGGGAGGGTGAGCAGTTCTTC	CASSPRTGEGEQFF
TRBJ2-1	TRBD2	TRBV20-1	NA	TGCAGTGCTAGAGTGCTAGCGGGAACAGATGAGCAGTTCTTC	CSARVLAGTDEQFF
TRBJ2-3	TRBD2	TRBV9	NA	TGTGCCAGCAGCCCCACTAGCGGGAGGGCCACAGATACGCAGTATTTT	CASSPTSGRATDTQYF
TRBJ2-7	NA	TRBV29-1	NA	TGCAGCGTTGAAGACCAGGGAGGCCGGGAGCAGTACTTC	CSVEDQGGREQYF
TRBJ2-2	NA	TRBV20-1	few	TGCAGTGCTAGAGCATGGAAGAACACCGGGGAGCTGTTTTTT	CSARAWKNTGELFF
TRBJ2-1	NA	TRBV20-1	NA	TGCAGTGCTAGAGGAGGGATTGAGCTGTTCTTC	CSARGGIELFF
TRBJ2-7	NA	TRBV12-3/TRBV12-4	few	TGTGCCAGCAGTCAGAAAACGGGAGCTACTCCCTCCGAGCAGTACTTC	CASSQKTGATPSEQYF
TRBJ2-7	TRBD2	TRBV20-1	many	TGCAGTGCTAGAGGGGGGGGGTACGAGCAGTACTTC	CSARGGGYEQYF
TRBJ1-1	NA	TRBV6-5	many	TGTGCCAGCAGTTACAGGGACGGCATGAACACTGAAGCTTTCTTT	CASSYRDGMNTEAFF
TRBJ2-7	NA	TRBV20-1	many	TGCAGTGCTAGCATGGGACTGTCAAAGTACGAGCAGTACTTC	CSASMGLSKYEQYF
TRBJ2-1	NA	TRBV5-1	few	TGCGCCAGCAGCTCTTTGATCATCAATGAGCAGTTCTTC	CASSSLIINEQFF
TRBJ2-3	TRBD2	TRBV5-4	NA	TGTGCCAGCAGCTTGGGGCTAGCGGAAGATACGCAGTATTTT	CASSLGLAEDTQYF
TRBJ2-3	TRBD2	TRBV20-1	NA	TGCAGTGCTAGCCCGGGACTAGTGACAGATACGCAGTATTTT	CSASPGLVTDTQYF
TRBJ2-1	NA	TRBV5-1	many	TGCGCCAGCAGCTTACCGGGAAGCTCCTACAATGAGCAGTTCTTC	CASSLPGSSYNEQFF
TRBJ2-3	NA	TRBV6-2/TRBV6-3	NA	TGTGCCAGCAGTTACTTCCGGGGCCGCACAGATACGCAGTATTTT	CASSYFRGRTDTQYF
TRBJ1-2	NA	TRBV7-2	NA	TGTGCCAGCAGCTTAGAATCAGGGAACTATGGCTACACCTTC	CASSLESGNYGYTF
TRBJ2-1	TRBD2	TRBV3-1	many	TGTGCCAGCAGCCCGCCGGCGGGAGGGCTTGGTGAGCAGTTCTTC	CASSPPAGGLGEQFF
TRBJ2-1	TRBD2	TRBV4-2	many	TGTGCCAGCAGCCAAGTAGCGGGAGGGCCACCCCATGAGCAGTTCTTC	CASSQVAGGPPHEQFF
TRBJ1-1	NA	TRBV28	many	TGTGCCAGCAGTTTACAAAGCGGGAACACTGAAGCTTTCTTT	CASSLQSGNTEAFF
TRBJ1-2	NA	TRBV12-3/TRBV12-4	many	TGTGCCAGCAGTTTATCCAGGAACTATGGCTACACCTTC	CASSLSRNYGYTF
TRBJ1-6	TRBD1	TRBV5-1	NA	TGCGCCAGCAGGAACGACAGGGGAAATTCACCCCTCCACTTT	CASRNDRGNSPLHF
TRBJ2-4	TRBD2	TRBV5-1	NA	TGCGCCAGCAGCTGGTCTCCGAACAATAGCGGGCCGGCCAAAAACATTCAGTACTTC	CASSWSPNNSGPAKNIQYF
TRBJ2-3	NA	TRBV20-1	few	TGCAGTGCTATTGTAGGCACAGATACGCAGTATTTT	CSAIVGTDTQYF
TRBJ2-5	TRBD1	TRBV27	NA	TGTGCCAGCAGTTTAGGGGGACAGGGTCAGACCCAGTACTTC	CASSLGGQGQTQYF
TRBJ2-3	NA	TRBV7-8	NA	TGTGCCAGCAGGCGGGGGACAAGCACAGATACGCAGTATTTT	CASRRGTSTDTQYF
TRBJ2-5	TRBD2	TRBV12-3/TRBV12-4	NA	TGTGCCAGCAGTTCTGGACTAGCGGCAGAGACCCAGTACTTC	CASSSGLAAETQYF
TRBJ2-7	TRBD1	TRBV5-1	NA	TGCGCCAGCAGCACGGGGACAGGGCCTGGCGAGCAGTACTTC	CASSTGTGPGEQYF
TRBJ1-1	TRBD1	TRBV7-9	NA	TGTGCCAGCAGCCCGAAGGGCCAGGGGGCAGGGAACACTGAAGCTTTCTTT	CASSPKGQGAGNTEAFF
TRBJ2-2	TRBD2	TRBV7-6	few	TGTGCCAGCAGCTCCGCCAGCGGGGGGGCCGGGGAGCTGTTTTTT	CASSSASGGAGELFF
TRBJ2-5	NA	TRBV20-1	NA	TGCAGTGCTGTGGCTAACCTACAAGAGACCCAGTACTTC	CSAVANLQETQYF
TRBJ2-4	TRBD1	TRBV11-2	NA	TGTGCCAGCAGGGCCCGGGACAGAAACATTCAGTACTTC	CASRARDRNIQYF
TRBJ2-5	NA	TRBV15	NA	TGTGCCACCAGCAGAGGCACAGTCCAAGAGACCCAGTACTTC	CATSRGTVQETQYF
TRBJ1-1	NA	TRBV10-1	NA	TGCGCCAGCAGGGCCGGGAGGTACACTGAAGCTTTCTTT	CASRAGRYTEAFF
TRBJ1-1	NA	TRBV5-1	many	TGCGCCAGCAGCTCGAATCCGGGACATCAGAACACTGAAGCTTTCTTT	CASSSNPGHQNTEAFF
TRBJ2-1	NA	TRBV6-1	few	TGTGCCAGCACCCCAGGGATGGGGTTAAGCTCCTACAATGAGCAGTTCTTC	CASTPGMGLSSYNEQFF
TRBJ2-7	NA	TRBV7-3	NA	TGTGCCAGCAGCACCCATCCGGGCGGGGAGCAGTACTTC	CASSTHPGGEQYF
TRBJ2-3	NA	TRBV5-6	NA	TGTGCCAGCAGCTTACTGCCAGGCGGGAAAACGCAGTATTTT	CASSLLPGGKTQYF
TRBJ2-2	TRBD1	TRBV6-1	few	TGTGCCAGCAGTACCGCAGGGGGCAACACCGGGGAGCTGTTTTTT	CASSTAGGNTGELFF
TRBJ2-7	NA	TRBV20-1	many	TGCAGTGCTACATACAGGGACAACCACGAGCAGTACTTC	CSATYRDNHEQYF
TRBJ1-5	NA	TRBV4-1	many	TGCGCCAGCAGCCAAGATCTTGGAGCACAGCCCCAGCATTTT	CASSQDLGAQPQHF
TRBJ2-2	TRBD1	TRBV7-6	once	TGTGCCAGCAGACGGACAGGGGGAGTGACCGGGGAGCTGTTTTTT	CASRRTGGVTGELFF
TRBJ2-1	NA	TRBV7-2	NA	TGTGCCAGCAGCCGAGGGAATGGGGGGCAGTTCTTC	CASSRGNGGQFF
TRBJ2-1	NA	TRBV11-2	NA	TGTGCCAGCAGCTTAGTGGGCAATGAGCAGCTCTTC	CASSLVGNEQLF
TRBJ1-1	NA	TRBV9	NA	TGTGCCAGCAGCCGGTTGGGGACGGGCACTGAAGCTTTCTTT	CASSRLGTGTEAFF